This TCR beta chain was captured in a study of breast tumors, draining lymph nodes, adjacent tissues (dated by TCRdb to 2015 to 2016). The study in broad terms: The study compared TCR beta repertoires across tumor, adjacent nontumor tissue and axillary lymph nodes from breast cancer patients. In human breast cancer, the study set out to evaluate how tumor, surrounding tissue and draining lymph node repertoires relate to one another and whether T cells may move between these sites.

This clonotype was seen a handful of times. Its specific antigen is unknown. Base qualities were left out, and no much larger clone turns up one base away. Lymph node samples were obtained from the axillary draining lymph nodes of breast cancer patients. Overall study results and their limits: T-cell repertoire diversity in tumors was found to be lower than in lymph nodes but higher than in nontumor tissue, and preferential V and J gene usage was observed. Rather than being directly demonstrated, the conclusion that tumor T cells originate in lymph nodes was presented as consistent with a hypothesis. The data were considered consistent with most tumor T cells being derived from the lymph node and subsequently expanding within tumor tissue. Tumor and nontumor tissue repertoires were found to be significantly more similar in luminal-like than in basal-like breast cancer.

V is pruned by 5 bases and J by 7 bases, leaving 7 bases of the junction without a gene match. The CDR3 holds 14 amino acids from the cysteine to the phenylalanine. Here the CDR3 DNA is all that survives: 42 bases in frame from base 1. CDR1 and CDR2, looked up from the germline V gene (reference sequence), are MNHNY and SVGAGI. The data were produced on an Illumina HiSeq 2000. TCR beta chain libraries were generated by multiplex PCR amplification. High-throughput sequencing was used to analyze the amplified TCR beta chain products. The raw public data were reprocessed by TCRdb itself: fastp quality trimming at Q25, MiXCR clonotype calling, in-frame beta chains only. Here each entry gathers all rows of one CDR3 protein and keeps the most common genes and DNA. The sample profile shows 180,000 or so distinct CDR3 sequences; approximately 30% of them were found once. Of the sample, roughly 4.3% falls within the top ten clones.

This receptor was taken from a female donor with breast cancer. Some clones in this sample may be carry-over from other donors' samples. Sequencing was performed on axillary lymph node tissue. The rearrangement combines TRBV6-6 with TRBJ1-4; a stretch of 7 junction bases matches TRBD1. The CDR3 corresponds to CASSPIGGPEKLFF. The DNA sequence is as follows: TGTGCCAGCAGTCCGATAGGGGGCCCTGAAAAACTGTTTTTT.